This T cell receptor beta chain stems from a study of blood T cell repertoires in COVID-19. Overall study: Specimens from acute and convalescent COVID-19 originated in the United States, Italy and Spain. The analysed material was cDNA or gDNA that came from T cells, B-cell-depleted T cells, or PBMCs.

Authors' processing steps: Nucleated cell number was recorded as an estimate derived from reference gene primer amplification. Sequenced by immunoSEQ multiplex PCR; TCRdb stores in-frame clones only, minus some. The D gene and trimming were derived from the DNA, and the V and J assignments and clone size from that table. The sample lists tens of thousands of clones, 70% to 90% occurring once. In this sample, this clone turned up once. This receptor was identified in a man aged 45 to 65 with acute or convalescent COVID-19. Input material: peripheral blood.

CDR3 loop: CAIRTQGGDEQFF. The CDR3 DNA follows: TGTGCCATCAGGACACAAGGGGGGGATGAGCAGTTCTTC. This rearrangement joins TRBV10-3 to TRBJ2-1; possible D gene TRBD2, 7 bases. Per the germline V gene, CDR1 is ENHRY and CDR2 is SYGVKD. Trimming left V 6 bases short and J 8 bases short, with 14 bases between. This CDR3 comprises 13 residues.